This entry lists 20 T cell receptor beta chains sequenced from one sample in a study of patients and donors after allogeneic stem cell transplantation. TCRdb reprocessed the RT-PCR reads with MiXCR, giving one entry per CDR3 protein. The data contain under 200,000 distinct CDR3 sequences, 30% of them singletons. Sequenced: blood, either unsorted or a sorted T cell fraction (not recorded which). The origin of the receptors is a human donor who was either an allogeneic HSCT recipient or a stem cell or donor lymphocyte infusion donor (not recorded which). It is not recorded whose cells these are; they may come from a transplant donor.

In DNA form, the CDR3 reads TGCGCCAGCAGCCGCTCAGCGGGAGGTACGCAAGAGACCCAGTACTTC. Translation: CASSRSAGGTQETQYF. This chain links TRBV5-1 with TRBJ2-5; 9 bases agree with TRBD2. The CDR3 consists of 16 residues. From germline, CDR1 is SGHRS and CDR2 YFSETQ. Unmatched junction bases numbered 9, after V lost 4 bases and J lost 2 bases. Full variable domain (missing parts from reference TRBV5-1 and TRBJ2-5): KAGVTQTPRYLIKTRGQQVTLSCSPISGHRSVSWYQQTPGQGLQFLFEYFSETQRNKGNFPGRFSGRQFSNSRSEMNVSTLELGDSALYLCASSRSAGGTQETQYFGPGTRLLVL.

The chain employs TRBV9 and TRBJ2-7; maybe TRBD2 (6 bases). The CDR3 runs to 12 residues. V shed 4 bases and J shed 6 bases, with 11 bases lying between them. The germline gives CDR1 SGDLS, CDR2 YYNGEE. The CDR3 protein is CASSSRDSEQYF. The CDR3 DNA follows: TGTGCCAGCAGCAGTCGGGACTCCGAGCAGTACTTC. The whole variable domain, remainder taken from reference TRBV9 and TRBJ2-7, is DSGVTQTPKHLITATGQRVTLRCSPRSGDLSVYWYQQSLDQGLQFLIQYYNGEERAKGNILERFSAQQFPDLHSELNLSSLELGDSALYFCASSSRDSEQYFGPGTRLTVT.

CDR3 region: CASRGNGQPQHF. The CDR3 coding sequence is TGTGCCAGCAGGGGGAACGGACAGCCCCAGCATTTT. The gene calls are TRBV28 and TRBJ1-5; D not certain. Germline loops: CDR1 MDHEN, CDR2 SYDVKM. The CDR3 is 12 amino acids. V was cut by 6 bases and J by 7 bases, with 10 bases left in between. Based on the CDR3 plus reference TRBV28 and TRBJ1-5, the full variable domain is DVKVTQSSRYLVKRTGEKVFLECVQDMDHENMFWYRQDPGLGLRLIYFSYDVKMKEKGDIPEGYSVSREKKERFSLILESASTNQTSMYLCASRGNGQPQHFGDGTRLSIL.

This clonotype was seen a handful of times. The CDR3, as DNA: TGTGCCAGCAGTAAGGACGGATATGGCTACACCTTC. Amino acid sequence: CASSKDGYGYTF. V gene TRBV7-9 combines with J gene TRBJ1-2; unclear D gene. The CDR3 runs to 12 residues. V lost 6 bases and J 5 bases, leaving 10 bases between the germline ends. Germline V gene lookup returns CDR1 SEHNR and CDR2 FQNEAQ (reference sequence). The entire variable domain, with the rest obtained from reference TRBV7-9 and TRBJ1-2, is as follows: DTGVSQNPRHKITKRGQNVTFRCDPISEHNRLYWYRQTLGQGPEFLTYFQNEAQLEKSRLLSDRFSAERPKGSFSTLEIQRTEQGDSAMYLCASSKDGYGYTFGSGTRLTVV.

The sample holds a few counts of this clonotype. This chain uses TRBV29-1 with TRBJ2-5, with 9 bases that match TRBD2. Germline trimming cut 2 bases from V and 3 bases from J; bases unmatched to any gene: 1. Germline CDR1 is SQVTM and CDR2 is ANQGSEA. The CDR3 sequence is 13 residues long. The CDR3 sequence: CSVERLAEETQYF. The CDR3 DNA reads as TGCAGCGTTGAACGACTAGCGGAAGAGACCCAGTACTTC.

This clonotype occurred many times. The chain is built from TRBV20-1 and TRBJ1-5; 9 nucleotides agree with TRBD1. Germline CDR1 DFQATT, CDR2 SNEGSKA (reference sequence). The CDR3 sequence is 13 residues long. The V gene end was trimmed by 7 bases and the J gene end by 9 bases; junction bases not matched to a gene: 10. CDR3 nucleotides: TGCAGTGTGGGGGGACAGGGAATAGGGCCCCAGCATTTT. It yields the protein CSVGGQGIGPQHF.

The J gene is TRBJ1-1, the V gene TRBV7-9, with D unclear. The ends were cut back, 4 bases at V and 5 bases at J, with 8 bases in the middle. The CDR3 runs to 12 residues. Germline assignment: CDR1 SEHNR and CDR2 FQNEAQ (reference sequence). DNA of the CDR3: TGTGCCAGCAGCTCCGCGAGGACTGAAGCTTTCTTT. Translation gives CASSSARTEAFF.

The J gene is TRBJ2-1, the V gene TRBV10-3; D unclear. CDR1 and CDR2 (germline): ENHRY, SYGVKD. V was cut by 2 bases and J by 5 bases, with 4 bases left in between. The CDR3 extends over 12 amino acids. The CDR3 bases are TGTGCCATCAGTGAGGTTGACAATGAGCAGTTCTTC. Amino acid sequence: CAISEVDNEQFF.

This clonotype turned up a few times. CDR3 sequence: CASSPQGVDTQYF. DNA for the CDR3: TGTGCCAGCAGTCCACAAGGGGTAGATACGCAGTATTTT. The rearrangement uses TRBV12-3 or TRBV12-4 and TRBJ2-3, with D possibly being TRBD1 (5 bases). V dropped 5 bases and J dropped 5 bases, with 11 bases sitting between them. The CDR3 totals 13 residues.

This clonotype was seen ten or more times. V gene TRBV11-2 combines with J gene TRBJ2-3; 7 nucleotides match TRBD1. Trimming cost V 5 bases and J 5 bases; bases outside gene matches: 7. CDR1 and CDR2 (germline): SGHAT, FQNNGV. The CDR3 length is 14 residues. CDR3 amino acids: CASSPGQAVDTQYF. CDR3 nucleotides: TGTGCCAGCAGCCCCGGACAGGCGGTAGATACGCAGTATTTT.

This clonotype showed up just a few times. The chain links TRBV7-9 to TRBJ1-3; D unclear. Per germline, CDR1 SEHNR and CDR2 FQNEAQ (reference sequence). CDR3 length: 12 amino acids. V was clipped by 7 bases and J by 4 bases, with 8 bases between them. The CDR3 coding sequence is TGTGCCAGCAACTTCCTCGGAAACACCATATATTTT. It is translated as CASNFLGNTIYF.

V is TRBV6-5 and J is TRBJ2-7, with D perhaps matching TRBD1 (5 bases). The ends were cut back, 5 bases at V and 6 bases at J, with 14 bases in the middle. Per germline, CDR1 MNHEY and CDR2 SVGAGI. CDR3 length equals 13 residues. CDR3 in DNA: TGTGCCAGCAGTCGGACACGGTTTGGCGAGCAGTACTTC. As protein: CASSRTRFGEQYF.

For this clonotype: Just one base apart from a much larger clone, this may be a read error. The J gene is TRBJ2-1, the V gene TRBV4-2; D not certain. Germline V gives CDR1 LGHNA, CDR2 YNFKEQ. The CDR3 is made up of 12 amino acids. The V end was cut by 2 bases, the J end by 3 bases, with 2 bases between. The CDR3: CASSQIYNEQFF. The CDR3 DNA reads TGTGCCAGCAGCCAAATCTACAATGAGCAGTTCTTC.

This chain connects TRBV10-3 to TRBJ2-4; 9 bases are a match to TRBD2. Germline CDR1 and CDR2: ENHRY and SYGVKD. J was trimmed by 4 bases and V by 0 bases; bases with no gene match: 4. This CDR3 has 16 amino acids. The CDR3 here is CAISESGSGGKNIQYF. DNA of the CDR3: TGTGCCATCAGTGAGTCGGGTAGCGGGGGTAAAAACATTCAGTACTTC.

The chain recombines TRBV12-3 or TRBV12-4 with TRBJ2-5, with TRBD2 matching 7 bases. Germline trimming cut 4 bases from V and 5 bases from J; bases unmatched to any gene: 4. The CDR3 covers 13 residues. The CDR3 region is CASSSGRVETQYF. CDR3 in DNA: TGTGCCAGCAGTTCAGGGAGGGTCGAGACCCAGTACTTC.

This clonotype was counted between two and nine times. This rearrangement joins TRBV4-1 to TRBJ1-1; D possibly corresponds to TRBD1 (5 bases). Germline values: CDR1 MGHRA, CDR2 YSYEKL. CDR3 length equals 16 residues. Between the trimmed V and J ends, which lost 7 bases and 0 bases, there was a span of 18 bases. CDR3 loop: CASIPEPGSLNTEAFF. CDR3 nucleotides: TGCGCCAGCATCCCCGAACCAGGGAGTTTGAACACTGAAGCTTTCTTT.

V usage is TRBV7-3 and J usage is TRBJ2-1; maybe TRBD2 (6 bases). The CDR3 spans 15 residues. The V gene's germline CDR1 is SGHTA and CDR2 FQGTGA. Trimming pared 3 bases from V and 7 bases from J, leaving 16 bases between. The DNA for the CDR3 is TGTGCCAGCAGCTTGGCTAGTGATCGGGGGAATGAGCAGTTCTTC. Its translation is CASSLASDRGNEQFF.

V is TRBV20-1 and J is TRBJ2-7, with D perhaps TRBD1 (5 bases). This CDR3 spans 11 amino acids. V shed 6 bases and J shed 3 bases, with 9 bases lying between them. Germline CDR1 and CDR2: DFQATT and SNEGSKA (reference sequence). This CDR3 reads CSAYDSYEQYF. Written as DNA, the CDR3 is TGCAGTGCCTACGACAGCTACGAGCAGTACTTC.

The rearrangement links TRBV7-9 to TRBJ1-4; D possibly corresponds to TRBD1 (6 bases). CDR1 and CDR2 from the germline V gene are SEHNR and FQNEAQ (reference sequence). There are 15 residues in the CDR3. Trimming took off 3 bases at V and 0 bases at J, with 8 bases between the two ends. The CDR3 sequence is CASSFGGATNEKLFF. The DNA of the CDR3 is TGTGCCAGCAGCTTCGGGGGCGCAACTAATGAAAAACTGTTTTTT.

This chain uses TRBV20-1 with TRBJ1-3; 10 nucleotides match TRBD1. Germline V CDR1 and CDR2: DFQATT, SNEGSKA (reference sequence). Trimming took 6 bases from V and 2 from J; bases not matched to a gene: 4. This CDR3 is 14 amino acids long. This chain's CDR3 is CSAPGQGTGNTIYF. The CDR3, as DNA: TGCAGTGCCCCGGGACAGGGGACTGGAAACACCATATATTTT.